The entry below gives a single TCR beta chain sequence along with its context. Its target is not known. Tumor or blood genomic DNA was sequenced, with inputs of about 550 ng to 6,500 ng. The data were taken from a study of T cells in tumors after PD-1 blockade. Study summary: Daily vismodegib 150 mg continued in a subset of anti-PD-1-treated patients. Study-wide findings and caveats: Blood contained about 43% of the tumor's TCR clonotypes.

TCRdb's table, derived via immunoSEQ multiplex PCR, lists solely in-frame clones and lacks some. The table records some 60,000 clones, just under 80% of them present only once. The material sequenced was PBMCs, taken before anti-PD-1 treatment. The receptor was isolated from a human donor with basal cell carcinoma.

The CDR3 coding sequence is TGCGCCAGCAGCTCGGGGCGGGCGTGGGGCACAGATACGCAGTATTTT. Translating it yields CASSSGRAWGTDTQYF. J is TRBJ2-3 and V is TRBV5-1; tentatively, D is TRBD1 or TRBD2 (5 bases each). V shed 3 bases and J shed 1 base, with 15 bases lying between them. The CDR3 runs 16 residues. CDR1 and CDR2 (germline): SGHRS, YFSETQ.